A single sample is the source of the 21 T cell receptor beta chains below, sequenced in a study of blood T cell repertoires in COVID-19. TCRdb's table, derived via immunoSEQ multiplex PCR, lists solely in-frame clones and lacks some. The sample shows roughly 120,000 clones, roughly 80% of them seen only once. Sequenced: peripheral blood. The receptors originated from a human donor in a cohort sampled during active or convalescent COVID-19.

The rearrangement links TRBV18 to TRBJ1-2; D unclear. With 0 bases removed from V and 3 bases from J, the gap between germline ends came to 14 bases. The CDR3 covers 16 residues. Germline values: CDR1 KGHSH, CDR2 LQKENI. The CDR3 sequence is CASSPPREAVYYGYTF. The DNA for the CDR3 is TGTGCCAGCTCACCACCGAGGGAGGCAGTCTACTATGGCTACACCTTC.

V and J are TRBV9 and TRBJ2-1; 10 positions agree with TRBD2. Germline-derived CDR1 and CDR2 are SGDLS and YYNGEE. The ends lost 0 bases at V and 8 bases at J; junction bases unmatched: 2. The CDR3 sequence is 14 residues long. As DNA, the CDR3 is TGTGCCAGCAGCGTAGGACTAGCGGGTTATGAGCAGTTCTTC. Its protein product is CASSVGLAGYEQFF. The complete variable domain, with remaining parts taken from reference TRBV9 and TRBJ2-1, reads DSGVTQTPKHLITATGQRVTLRCSPRSGDLSVYWYQQSLDQGLQFLIQYYNGEERAKGNILERFSAQQFPDLHSELNLSSLELGDSALYFCASSVGLAGYEQFFGPGTRLTVL.

This chain links TRBV11-2 with TRBJ2-7; TRBD2 aligns across 10 bases. This CDR3 contains 15 residues. J lost 3 bases, V lost 0 bases, and 2 bases had no gene match. The germline gives CDR1 SGHAT, CDR2 FQNNGV. The CDR3 loop is CASSLDLAGVYEQYF. CDR3 bases: TGTGCCAGCAGCTTAGACCTAGCGGGGGTCTACGAGCAGTACTTC.

The chain has TRBV5-1 and TRBJ2-3; D is undetermined. The length of the CDR3 is 15 residues. Trimming pared 1 base from V and 2 bases from J, leaving 11 bases between. Germline V lookup: CDR1 SGHRS, CDR2 YFSETQ. The CDR3 region is CASSLLSPPTDTQYF. The CDR3 DNA reads as TGCGCCAGCAGCTTGTTGAGTCCCCCCACAGATACGCAGTATTTT. The full variable domain, in which reference TRBV5-1 and TRBJ2-3 provide the parts outside the CDR3, is KAGVTQTPRYLIKTRGQQVTLSCSPISGHRSVSWYQQTPGQGLQFLFEYFSETQRNKGNFPGRFSGRQFSNSRSEMNVSTLELGDSALYLCASSLLSPPTDTQYFGPGTRLTVL.

The V gene is TRBV3-1 (or the pseudogene TRBV3-2), the J gene TRBJ2-3; 9 nucleotides align to TRBD1. The CDR3 covers 15 residues. V gave up 7 bases and J gave up 2 bases; unmatched junction bases: 7. In germline, CDR1 is LGHDT, CDR2 YNNKEL (reference sequence). The CDR3 coding sequence is TGTGCCAGCACCGCCGGACAGGGGTTCACAGATACGCAGTATTTT. Translation gives CASTAGQGFTDTQYF.

This clone was observed a single time. The rearrangement uses TRBV27 and TRBJ2-2, with 7 bases aligning to TRBD1. J gave up 6 bases and V 6 bases, and 10 bases lay outside the gene matches. The CDR3 covers 15 residues. Germline V gene lookup returns CDR1 MNHEY and CDR2 SMNVEV (reference sequence). The CDR3 region is CASRLRPTGPGELFF. CDR3 DNA sequence: TGTGCCAGCAGATTAAGACCGACAGGGCCCGGGGAGCTGTTTTTT.

V usage is TRBV7-9 and J usage is TRBJ2-3; 7 bases agree with TRBD2. J gave up 1 base and V 5 bases, and 3 bases lay outside the gene matches. Germline V gene sequence: CDR1 SEHNR, CDR2 FQNEAQ (reference sequence). The length of the CDR3 is 14 residues. The CDR3 region is CASSRSGGTDTQYF. For the CDR3, the DNA is TGTGCCAGCAGCCGAAGCGGGGGCACAGATACGCAGTATTTT.

CDR3 in DNA: TGTGCCAGCAGCTTAGTCGGGCAGGGGCGGAACACTGAAGCTTTCTTT. This encodes CASSLVGQGRNTEAFF. The V and J genes are TRBV11-1 and TRBJ1-1; a weak D match, TRBD1 (6 bases). V was cut by 1 base and J by 1 base, with 13 bases left in between. CDR1 and CDR2 (germline): SGHAT, FQDESV (reference sequence). This CDR3 spans 16 amino acids.

As for this clone: The sample carries other DNA sequences with the same CDR3. The rearrangement links TRBV19 to TRBJ2-7; 10 bases are shared with TRBD2. Germline-derived CDR1 and CDR2 are LNHDA and SQIVND (reference sequence). This CDR3 contains 14 residues. The ends lost 3 bases at V and 4 bases at J; junction bases unmatched: 3. The CDR3: CASSIASGSYEQYF. The CDR3 DNA sequence: TGTGCCAGTAGTATCGCTAGCGGGAGTTACGAGCAGTACTTC.

This clone showed up just a few times. This chain joins TRBV6-5 and TRBJ1-1; 8 bases are a match to TRBD1. J gave up 4 bases and V 6 bases, and 4 bases lay outside the gene matches. CDR1 is MNHEY and CDR2 is SVGAGI in the germline V gene. This CDR3 region has 13 residues. CDR3 in amino acids: CASRRTGGTEAFF. The CDR3, as DNA: TGTGCCAGCAGGAGAACAGGGGGCACTGAAGCTTTCTTT.

This clone was seen a few times. V gene TRBV28 combines with J gene TRBJ2-5; the match to TRBD1 covers 7 bases. Losses at the gene ends were 5 bases for V and 4 bases for J; bases not matched to a gene: 10. The CDR3 spans 15 residues. Germline assignment: CDR1 MDHEN and CDR2 SYDVKM. The CDR3 region is CASSAGTAPRETQYF. DNA for the CDR3: TGTGCCAGCAGTGCCGGGACAGCACCACGAGAGACCCAGTACTTC.

V and J are TRBV5-1 and TRBJ2-5; 7 nucleotides align to TRBD1. Germline CDR1 SGHRS, CDR2 YFSETQ. This CDR3 region has 15 residues. Losses at the gene ends were 3 bases for V and 2 bases for J; bases not matched to a gene: 7. This chain's CDR3 is CASSSSGTAQETQYF. For the CDR3, the DNA is TGCGCCAGCAGCTCCTCCGGGACAGCACAAGAGACCCAGTACTTC. Full variable domain (outside the CDR3, taken from reference TRBV5-1 and TRBJ2-5): KAGVTQTPRYLIKTRGQQVTLSCSPISGHRSVSWYQQTPGQGLQFLFEYFSETQRNKGNFPGRFSGRQFSNSRSEMNVSTLELGDSALYLCASSSSGTAQETQYFGPGTRLLVL.

This chain connects TRBV18 to TRBJ1-5, with TRBD1 matching over 7 bases. This CDR3 contains 16 residues. V gave up 0 bases and J gave up 5 bases; unmatched junction bases: 7. Germline V gives CDR1 KGHSH, CDR2 LQKENI. The CDR3 loop reads CASSPPTGQNYQPQHF. CDR3 DNA sequence: TGTGCCAGCTCACCACCGACGGGACAGAACTATCAGCCCCAGCATTTT.

In nucleotides, the CDR3 is TGTGCCTGGAGTAGGGGGCTCTACGAGCAGTACTTC. This gives the protein CAWSRGLYEQYF. V usage is TRBV30 and J usage is TRBJ2-7; 7 nucleotides agree with TRBD1. CDR1 GTSNPN and CDR2 SVGIG come from the germline V gene (reference sequence). The V and J ends lost 2 bases and 3 bases, in that order; junction bases with no gene match: 1. The CDR3 spans 12 residues.

The chain uses TRBV5-6 and TRBJ2-5; tentatively, D is TRBD2 (5 bases). Germline lookup yields CDR1 SGHDT and CDR2 YYEEEE. Trimming left V 4 bases short and J 5 bases short, with 12 bases between. The CDR3 contains 13 residues. CDR3: CASSGRGYETQYF. The CDR3 DNA reads TGTGCCAGCAGCGGCCGGGGATACGAGACCCAGTACTTC.

The chain has TRBV30 and TRBJ2-5; TRBD2 agrees at 10 bases. This CDR3 is built from 14 residues. V gave up 3 bases and J gave up 5 bases; unmatched junction bases: 6. Germline lookup yields CDR1 GTSNPN and CDR2 SVGIG (reference sequence). The CDR3 protein is CAWRLAGLGETQYF. Written as DNA, the CDR3 is TGTGCCTGGAGACTAGCGGGATTAGGGGAGACCCAGTACTTC.

This clone has just a few counts. This chain uses TRBV28 with TRBJ2-5, with 8 bases lining up with TRBD1. The CDR3 runs 18 residues. CDR1 is MDHEN, CDR2 SYDVKM, per germline. V trimming: 1 base; J trimming: 0 bases; junction bases outside the gene matches: 10. This CDR3 reads CASSLFLSQDRDQETQYF. Written as DNA, the CDR3 is TGTGCCAGCAGTTTATTCCTCTCCCAGGACAGGGACCAAGAGACCCAGTACTTC.

CDR3 residues: CASSLRTGGSGYTF. The CDR3 region has the DNA TGCGCCAGCAGCCTAAGGACAGGGGGCTCTGGCTACACCTTC. V is TRBV5-1 and J is TRBJ1-2, with TRBD1 matching 11 bases. The CDR3 has 14 amino acids. Germline CDR1 and CDR2: SGHRS and YFSETQ. The trim removed 4 bases at V and 7 bases at J, leaving 6 bases unmatched.

The chain recombines TRBV13 with TRBJ1-1; D remains ambiguous. The V end was cut by 5 bases, the J end by 3 bases, with 16 bases between. This CDR3 comprises 15 residues. Looked up from germline, CDR1 is PRHDT and CDR2 is FYEKMQ (reference sequence). The CDR3 sequence: CASSPRSAAHTEAFF. In nucleotides, the CDR3 is TGTGCCAGCAGCCCCCGCTCGGCGGCACACACTGAAGCTTTCTTT.

The chain couples TRBV5-1 to TRBJ2-1; the match to TRBD1 covers 7 bases. The trim removed 2 bases at V and 1 base at J, leaving 9 bases unmatched. The CDR3 covers 17 residues. The germline V gene has CDR1 SGHRS and CDR2 YFSETQ. The CDR3 DNA is TGCGCCAGCAGCTTCACAGGGGTCAGAGGGTCCTACAATGAGCAGTTCTTC. Translation: CASSFTGVRGSYNEQFF.

The rearrangement joins TRBV5-4 to TRBJ2-7; the D is unclear. Per the germline V gene, CDR1 is SGHNT and CDR2 is YYREEE (reference sequence). V was clipped by 0 bases and J by 6 bases, with 10 bases between them. This CDR3 spans 13 amino acids. CDR3 bases: TGTGCCAGCAGCTTGGTGGGCTCCCCCGAGCAGTACTTC. Protein product: CASSLVGSPEQYF.